This T cell receptor (beta chain) was identified in a study of graft-versus-host responses after intestinal transplantation. Study as a whole: Each recipient received a multivisceral, liver-intestinal, or isolated intestinal graft. Induction using anti-thymocyte globulin, followed by tacrolimus and steroids for roughly 3 years, was given to all recipients. Study outcomes and limitations: Circulating GvH clones peaking coincided with falling HvG clones soon after transplant.

Trimming pared 0 bases from V and 8 bases from J, leaving 12 bases between. The CDR3 runs 14 residues. Germline loops: CDR1 SGHDT, CDR2 YYEEEE. Intraepithelial and lamina propria lymphocytes were released after the graft tissue was processed. The sample holds a few counts of this clone. Antigen specificity is unknown. Method: immunoSEQ multiplex PCR; TCRdb's copy keeps in-frame clones and lacks some. The data hold about 15,000 clones, with approximately 59% observed a single time. This receptor was identified in a human patient who received an intestinal transplant, so some T cells may come from the graft donor. Specimen: ileum tissue, collected 524 days after transplant. V gene TRBV5-6 combines with J gene TRBJ2-1; D remains ambiguous. The CDR3 is CASSLVSSVHEQFF. The CDR3 DNA reads TGTGCCAGCAGCTTGGTATCGAGCGTGCATGAGCAGTTCTTC.